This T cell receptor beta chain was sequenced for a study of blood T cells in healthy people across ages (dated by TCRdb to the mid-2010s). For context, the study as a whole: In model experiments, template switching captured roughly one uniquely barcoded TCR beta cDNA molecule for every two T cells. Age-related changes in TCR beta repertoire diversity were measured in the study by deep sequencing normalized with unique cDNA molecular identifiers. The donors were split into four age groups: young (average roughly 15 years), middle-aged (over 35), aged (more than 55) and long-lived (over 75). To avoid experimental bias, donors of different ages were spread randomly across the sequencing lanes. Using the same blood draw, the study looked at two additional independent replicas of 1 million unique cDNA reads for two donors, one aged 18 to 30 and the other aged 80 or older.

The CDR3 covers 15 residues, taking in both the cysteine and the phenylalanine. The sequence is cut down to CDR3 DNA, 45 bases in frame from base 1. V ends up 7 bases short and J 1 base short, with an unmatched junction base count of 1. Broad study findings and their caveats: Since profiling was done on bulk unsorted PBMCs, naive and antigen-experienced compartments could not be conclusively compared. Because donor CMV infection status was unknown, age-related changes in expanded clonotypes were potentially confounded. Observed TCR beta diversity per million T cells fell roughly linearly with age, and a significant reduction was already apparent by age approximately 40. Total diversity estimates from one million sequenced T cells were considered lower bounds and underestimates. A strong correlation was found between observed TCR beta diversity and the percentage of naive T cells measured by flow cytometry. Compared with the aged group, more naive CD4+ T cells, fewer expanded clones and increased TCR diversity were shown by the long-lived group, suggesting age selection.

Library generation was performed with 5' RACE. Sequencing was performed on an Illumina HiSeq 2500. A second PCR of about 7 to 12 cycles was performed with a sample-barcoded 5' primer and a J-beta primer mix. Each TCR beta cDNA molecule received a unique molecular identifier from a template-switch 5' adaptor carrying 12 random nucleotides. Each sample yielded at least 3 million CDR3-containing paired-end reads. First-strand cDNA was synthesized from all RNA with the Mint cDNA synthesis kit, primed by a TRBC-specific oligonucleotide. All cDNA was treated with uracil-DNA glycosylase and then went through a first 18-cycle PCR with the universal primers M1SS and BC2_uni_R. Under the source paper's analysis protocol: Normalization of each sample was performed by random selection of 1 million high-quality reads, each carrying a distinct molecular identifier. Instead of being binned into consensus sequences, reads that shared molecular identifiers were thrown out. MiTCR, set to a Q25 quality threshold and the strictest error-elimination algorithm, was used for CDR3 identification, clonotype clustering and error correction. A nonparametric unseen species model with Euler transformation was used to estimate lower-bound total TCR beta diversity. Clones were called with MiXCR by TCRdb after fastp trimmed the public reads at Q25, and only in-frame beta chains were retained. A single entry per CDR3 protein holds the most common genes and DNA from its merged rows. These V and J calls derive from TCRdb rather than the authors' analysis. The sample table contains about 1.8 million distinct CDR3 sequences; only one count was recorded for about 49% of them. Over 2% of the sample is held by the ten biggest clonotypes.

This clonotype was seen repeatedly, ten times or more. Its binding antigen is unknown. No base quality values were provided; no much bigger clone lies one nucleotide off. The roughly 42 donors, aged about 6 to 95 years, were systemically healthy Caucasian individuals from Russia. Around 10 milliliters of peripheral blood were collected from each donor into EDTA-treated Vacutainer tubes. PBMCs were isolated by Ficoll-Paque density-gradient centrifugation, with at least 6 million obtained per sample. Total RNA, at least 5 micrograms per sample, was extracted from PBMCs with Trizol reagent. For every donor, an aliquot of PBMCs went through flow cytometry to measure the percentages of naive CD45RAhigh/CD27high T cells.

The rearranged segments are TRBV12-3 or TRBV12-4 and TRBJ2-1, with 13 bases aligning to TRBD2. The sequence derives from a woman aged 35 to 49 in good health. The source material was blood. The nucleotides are TGTGCCAGCAAACTAGCGGGGGGGTCCTACAATGAGCAGTTCTTC. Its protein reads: CASKLAGGSYNEQFF.